The 7 T cell receptor beta chains presented below share a single source sample, sequenced in a study of cytomegalovirus exposure and HLA in healthy donors. Both 60 Vbeta primers and 13 Jbeta primers went into the PCR. Measured with immunoSEQ multiplex PCR; TCRdb has only the in-frame clones, and not every one. The data show around 67,000 clones, with around 61% seen just once and around 2.7% held by the top ten. What was sequenced was PBMCs. Every receptor here comes from a woman in her forties or fifties in good health and CMV-seronegative.

The V gene is TRBV18, the J gene TRBJ2-2; D is uncertain. The V end lost 0 bases, the J end lost 7 bases, and 9 bases lay between the germline ends. This CDR3 contains 14 residues. Germline CDR1 is KGHSH and CDR2 is LQKENI. Here the CDR3 DNA reads TGTGCCAGCTCACCACCGGGTAGGAGCGGGGAGCTGTTTTTT. This encodes CASSPPGRSGELFF.

V gene TRBV7-8 combines with J gene TRBJ1-1; possibly TRBD1 for D (6 bases). The CDR3 has 15 residues. Trimming removed 3 bases from V and 6 bases from J, with 17 bases in between. Looked up from germline, CDR1 is SGHVS and CDR2 is FQNEAQ. DNA for the CDR3: TGTGCCAGCAGCTTGACCTACAGGGATGTCGCTGAAGCTTTCTTT. Protein sequence: CASSLTYRDVAEAFF.

This rearrangement joins TRBV7-2 to TRBJ1-5, with D possibly matching TRBD1 (6 bases). The CDR3 runs 13 residues. V dropped 5 bases and J dropped 9 bases, with 14 bases sitting between them. Per germline, CDR1 SGHTA and CDR2 FQGNSA. CDR3 sequence reads: CASSVQGYGPQHF. The CDR3 DNA follows: TGTGCCAGCAGCGTTCAGGGGTATGGGCCCCAGCATTTT. The full variable domain, completed using reference TRBV7-2 and TRBJ1-5, is GAGVSQSPSNKVTEKGKDVELRCDPISGHTALYWYRQSLGQGLEFLIYFQGNSAPDKSGLPSDRFSAERTGGSVSTLTIQRTQQEDSAVYLCASSVQGYGPQHFGDGTRLSIL.

This chain joins TRBV11-2 and TRBJ1-1, with D hard to call. Germline loops: CDR1 SGHAT, CDR2 FQNNGV. Trimming stripped 2 bases from V and 0 bases from J, with 4 bases between. The CDR3 has 13 residues. CDR3 sequence: CASSLSVNTEAFF. DNA for the CDR3: TGTGCCAGCAGCTTATCGGTGAACACTGAAGCTTTCTTT.

The chain joins TRBV6-6 to TRBJ2-2; 10 bases agree with TRBD2. The CDR3 contains 15 residues. With V trimmed by 10 bases and J by 0 bases, 5 bases remained unmatched. Germline CDR1 is MNHNY and CDR2 is SVGAGI (reference sequence). The CDR3 sequence is CATLSGRANTGELFF. The DNA for the CDR3 is TGTGCCACCCTAAGCGGGAGGGCGAACACCGGGGAGCTGTTTTTT.

This chain's CDR3 is CASSQQGRGAYEQYF. The CDR3, as DNA: TGCGCCAGCAGCCAACAAGGGCGGGGGGCCTACGAGCAGTACTTC. The chain combines TRBV4-1 with TRBJ2-7, with 8 bases that match TRBD2. CDR1 MGHRA and CDR2 YSYEKL come from the germline V gene. With 2 bases clipped from V and 2 bases from J, the junction kept 5 bases outside the gene matches. This CDR3 spans 15 amino acids.

The rearrangement links TRBV19 to TRBJ1-2; TRBD1 might be the D (5 bases). V shed 1 base and J shed 7 bases, with 13 bases lying between them. The CDR3 contains 14 residues. Germline V gives CDR1 LNHDA, CDR2 SQIVND (reference sequence). In DNA, the CDR3 is TGTGCCAGTAGTATAGCCGCCAGGGTGAGTGGCTACACCTTC. Translation: CASSIAARVSGYTF.